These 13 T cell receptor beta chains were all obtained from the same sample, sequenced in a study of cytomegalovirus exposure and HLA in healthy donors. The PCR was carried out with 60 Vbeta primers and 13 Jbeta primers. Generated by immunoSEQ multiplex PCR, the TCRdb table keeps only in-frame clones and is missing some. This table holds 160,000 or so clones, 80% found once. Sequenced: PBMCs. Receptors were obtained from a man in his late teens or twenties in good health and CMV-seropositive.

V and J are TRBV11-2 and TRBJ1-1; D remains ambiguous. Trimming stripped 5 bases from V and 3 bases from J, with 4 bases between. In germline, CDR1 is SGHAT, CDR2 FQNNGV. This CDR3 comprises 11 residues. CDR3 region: CASSIYTEAFF. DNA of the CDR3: TGTGCCAGCAGCATCTACACTGAAGCTTTCTTT.

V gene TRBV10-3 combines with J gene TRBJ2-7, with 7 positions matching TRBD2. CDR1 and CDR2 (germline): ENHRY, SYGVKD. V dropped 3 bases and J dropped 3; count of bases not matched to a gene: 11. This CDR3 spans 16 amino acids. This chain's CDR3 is CAISDFEPGDYYEQYF. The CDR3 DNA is TGTGCCATCAGTGACTTTGAGCCGGGGGACTACTACGAGCAGTACTTC.

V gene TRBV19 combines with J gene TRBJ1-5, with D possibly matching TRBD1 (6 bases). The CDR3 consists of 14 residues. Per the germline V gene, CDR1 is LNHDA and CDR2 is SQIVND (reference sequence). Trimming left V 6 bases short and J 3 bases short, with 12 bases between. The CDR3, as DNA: TGTGCCAGTAGCCAGGGGCAGTTCAATCAGCCCCAGCATTTT. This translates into CASSQGQFNQPQHF.

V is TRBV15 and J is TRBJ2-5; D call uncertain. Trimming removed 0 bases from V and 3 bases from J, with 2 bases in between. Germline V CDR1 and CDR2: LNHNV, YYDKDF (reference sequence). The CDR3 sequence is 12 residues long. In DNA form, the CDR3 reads TGTGCCACCAGCAGAGACAAAGAGACCCAGTACTTC. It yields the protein CATSRDKETQYF. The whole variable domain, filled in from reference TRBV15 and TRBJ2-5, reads DAMVIQNPRYQVTQFGKPVTLSCSQTLNHNVMYWYQQKSSQAPKLLFHYYDKDFNNEADTPDNFQSRRPNTSFCFLDIRSPGLGDTAMYLCATSRDKETQYFGPGTRLLVL.

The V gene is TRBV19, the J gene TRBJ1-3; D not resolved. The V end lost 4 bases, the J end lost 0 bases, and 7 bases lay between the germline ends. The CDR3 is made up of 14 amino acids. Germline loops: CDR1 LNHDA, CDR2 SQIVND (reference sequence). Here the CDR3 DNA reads TGTGCCAGTAGTACTTTAAACTCTGGAAACACCATATATTTT. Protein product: CASSTLNSGNTIYF. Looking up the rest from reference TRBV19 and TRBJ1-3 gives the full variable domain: DGGITQSPKYLFRKEGQNVTLSCEQNLNHDAMYWYRQDPGQGLRLIYYSQIVNDFQKGDIAEGYSVSREKKESFPLTVTSAQKNPTAFYLCASSTLNSGNTIYFGEGSWLTVV.

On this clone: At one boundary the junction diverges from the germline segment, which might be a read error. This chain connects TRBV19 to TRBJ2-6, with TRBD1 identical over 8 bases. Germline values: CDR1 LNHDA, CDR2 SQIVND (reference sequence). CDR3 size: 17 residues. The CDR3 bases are TGTGCCAGTAGTTTAGAGACAGGGGCTACTGGGGCCAACGGCCTGACTTTC. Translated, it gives CASSLETGATGANGLTF.

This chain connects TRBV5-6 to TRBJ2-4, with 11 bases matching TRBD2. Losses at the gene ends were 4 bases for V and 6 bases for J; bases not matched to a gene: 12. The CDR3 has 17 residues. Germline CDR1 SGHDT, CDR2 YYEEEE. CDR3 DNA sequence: TGTGCCAGCAGCCAGGGACTAGCGGCCCCCCGGGGAAACATTCAGTACTTC. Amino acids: CASSQGLAAPRGNIQYF.

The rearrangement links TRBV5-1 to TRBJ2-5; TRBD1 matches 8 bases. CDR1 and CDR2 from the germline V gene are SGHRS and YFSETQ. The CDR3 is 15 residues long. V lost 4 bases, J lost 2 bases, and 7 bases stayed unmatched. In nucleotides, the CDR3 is TGCGCCAGCAGCGTGACAGGGGATGTTCAAGAGACCCAGTACTTC. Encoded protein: CASSVTGDVQETQYF.

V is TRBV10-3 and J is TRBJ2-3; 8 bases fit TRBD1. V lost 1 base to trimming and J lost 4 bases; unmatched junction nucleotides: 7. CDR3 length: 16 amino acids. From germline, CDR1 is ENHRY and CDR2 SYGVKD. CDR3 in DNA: TGTGCCATCAGTGAGTTTGAACAGGGGGACGCAGATACGCAGTATTTT. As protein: CAISEFEQGDADTQYF.

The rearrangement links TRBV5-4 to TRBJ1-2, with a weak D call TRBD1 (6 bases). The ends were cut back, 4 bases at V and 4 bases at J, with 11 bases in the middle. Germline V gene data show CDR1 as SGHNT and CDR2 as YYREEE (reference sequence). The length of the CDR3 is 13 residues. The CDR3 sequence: CASSPGGLYGYTF. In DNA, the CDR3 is TGTGCCAGCAGCCCCGGGGGGCTCTATGGCTACACCTTC.

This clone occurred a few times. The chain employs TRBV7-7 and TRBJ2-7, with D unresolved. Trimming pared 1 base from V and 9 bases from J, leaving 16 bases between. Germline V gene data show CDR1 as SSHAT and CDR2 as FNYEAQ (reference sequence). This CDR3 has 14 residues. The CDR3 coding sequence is TGTGCCAGCAGCTTAGGAACGGGTCACTCCGGGCAGTACTTC. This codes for CASSLGTGHSGQYF.

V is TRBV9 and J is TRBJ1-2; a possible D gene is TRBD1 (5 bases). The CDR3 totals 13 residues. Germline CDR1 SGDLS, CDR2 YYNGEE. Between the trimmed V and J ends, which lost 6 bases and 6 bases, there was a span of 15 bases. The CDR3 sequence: CASNPGGGNGYTF. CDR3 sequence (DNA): TGTGCCAGCAACCCCGGGGGGGGGAATGGCTACACCTTC.

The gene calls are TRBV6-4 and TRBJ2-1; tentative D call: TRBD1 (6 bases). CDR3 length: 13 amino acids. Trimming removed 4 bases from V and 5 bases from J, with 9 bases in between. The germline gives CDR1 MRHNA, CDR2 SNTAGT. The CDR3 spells CASSVGTNNEQFF. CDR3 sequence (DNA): TGTGCCAGCAGTGTAGGGACAAACAATGAGCAGTTCTTC.